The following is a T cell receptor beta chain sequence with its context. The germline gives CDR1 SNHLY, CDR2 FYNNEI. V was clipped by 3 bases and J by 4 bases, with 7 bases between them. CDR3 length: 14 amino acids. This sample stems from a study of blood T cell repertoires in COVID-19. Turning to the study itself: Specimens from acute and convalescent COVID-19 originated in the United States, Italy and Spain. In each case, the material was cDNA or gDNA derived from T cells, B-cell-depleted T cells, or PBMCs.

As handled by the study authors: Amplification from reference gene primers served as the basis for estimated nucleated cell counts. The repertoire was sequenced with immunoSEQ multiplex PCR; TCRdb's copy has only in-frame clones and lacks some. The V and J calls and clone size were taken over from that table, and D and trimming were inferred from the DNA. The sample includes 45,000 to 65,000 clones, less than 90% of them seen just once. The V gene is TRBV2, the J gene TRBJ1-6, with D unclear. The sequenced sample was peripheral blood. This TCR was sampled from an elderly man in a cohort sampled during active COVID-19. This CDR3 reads CASSDPGYNSPLHF. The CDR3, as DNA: TGTGCCAGCAGTGACCCCGGTTATAATTCACCCCTCCACTTT. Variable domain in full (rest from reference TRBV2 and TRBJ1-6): EPEVTQTPSHQVTQMGQEVILRCVPISNHLYFYWYRQILGQKVEFLVSFYNNEISEKSEIFDDQFSVERPDGSNFTLKIRSTKLEDSAMYFCASSDPGYNSPLHFGNGTRLTVT.